Shown below are 25 T cell receptor beta chains from a single sample sequenced in a study of monozygotic twins with inflammatory bowel disease. Reanalyzing the 5' RACE reads, TCRdb keeps one entry per CDR3 protein, without DNA. This sample carries 440,000 or so distinct CDR3 sequences, with under 3% going to the ten biggest clones. Sequencing was performed on blood. These receptors came from a human donor with ulcerative colitis or Crohn's disease, or a healthy co-twin of an affected twin (not recorded which).

This rearrangement joins TRBV2 to TRBJ1-6; TCRdb selects TRBD1, and the lack of DNA leaves this call unchecked. The length of the CDR3 is 18 residues. CDR1 and CDR2 (germline): SNHLY, FYNNEI. CDR3 region: CASSDPGQGVWNNSPLHF.

The rearrangement links TRBV12-3 or TRBV12-4 to TRBJ1-5. CDR3 length equals 13 residues. CDR3 residues: CASTTRGNQPQHF.

V gene TRBV21-1 combines with J gene TRBJ2-7; TCRdb lists TRBD2, though no DNA is available to test this call. TRBV21-1 is a known pseudogene. The CDR3 totals 17 residues. The CDR3 loop is CASSKGPTSGRANEQYF.

This sequence joins TRBV5-1 and TRBJ1-3. In germline, CDR1 is SGHRS, CDR2 YFSETQ. The CDR3 is made up of 15 amino acids. CDR3 sequence reads: CASSLVGNSGNTIYF.

The rearrangement links TRBV6-2 or TRBV6-3 to TRBJ2-5; TCRdb outputs TRBD1, but without DNA this stays unchecked. Germline-derived CDR1 and CDR2 are MNHEY and SVGEGT. CDR3 length equals 15 residues. CDR3 protein: CASSYVGRGGETQYF.

The gene calls are TRBV5-1 and TRBJ2-3; TCRdb designates TRBD2, a call that cannot be tested without DNA. The length of the CDR3 is 17 residues. Germline CDR1 and CDR2: SGHRS and YFSETQ. The CDR3 protein is CASSTTVTSGRADTQYF.

The chain carries TRBV4-3 and TRBJ2-3; TCRdb names TRBD1, which stays unverified in the absence of DNA. Germline V gene lookup returns CDR1 LGHNA and CDR2 YSLEER. This CDR3 has 17 amino acids. The CDR3 spells CASSQDLQGVWTDTQYF.

The rearrangement uses TRBV10-3 and TRBJ2-3; TCRdb lists TRBD2, though no DNA is available to test this call. Germline V gene lookup returns CDR1 ENHRY and CDR2 SYGVKD. The CDR3 sequence is 16 residues long. This chain's CDR3 is CAISESQRGARDTQYF.

The chain has TRBV9 and TRBJ2-1; lacking DNA, the TRBD1 call made by TCRdb goes unchecked. The CDR3 is 16 amino acids. Germline CDR1 reads SGDLS; CDR2 reads YYNGEE. Here the CDR3 reads CASRPGGGASYNEQFF.

The chain recombines TRBV9 with TRBJ1-1; as DNA is missing, the TRBD1 call by TCRdb cannot be tested. The CDR3 totals 15 residues. Germline-derived CDR1 and CDR2 are SGDLS and YYNGEE. CDR3 region: CASSVAGGRGTEAFF. Supplemented by reference TRBV9 and TRBJ1-1, the full variable domain reads DSGVTQTPKHLITATGQRVTLRCSPRSGDLSVYWYQQSLDQGLQFLIQYYNGEERAKGNILERFSAQQFPDLHSELNLSSLELGDSALYFCASSVAGGRGTEAFFGQGTRLTVV.

The chain joins TRBV28 to TRBJ2-7; TCRdb picks TRBD2, but there is no DNA to check that call. The CDR3 runs 14 residues. Germline V gene sequence: CDR1 MDHEN, CDR2 SYDVKM. CDR3 region: CASSGGGAAYEQYF. Together with reference TRBV28 and TRBJ2-7, the CDR3 gives the full variable domain: DVKVTQSSRYLVKRTGEKVFLECVQDMDHENMFWYRQDPGLGLRLIYFSYDVKMKEKGDIPEGYSVSREKKERFSLILESASTNQTSMYLCASSGGGAAYEQYFGPGTRLTVT.

CDR3 sequence reads: CASSILIAPNTEAFF. The rearrangement links TRBV19 to TRBJ1-1. CDR3 length: 15 residues. CDR1 is LNHDA, CDR2 SQIVND, per germline (reference sequence).

J is TRBJ2-4 and V is TRBV2; there is no DNA to check the TCRdb D call of TRBD1. The CDR3 runs 15 residues. Germline V gene sequence: CDR1 SNHLY, CDR2 FYNNEI. This CDR3 is CASSPGTATKNIQYF.

The rearrangement uses TRBV6-1 and TRBJ2-5; the TRBD1 assignment by TCRdb is unverifiable without DNA. The CDR3 length is 14 residues. The germline V gene encodes CDR1 MNHNS and CDR2 SASEGT. The CDR3 protein is CASSQGQGRQTQYF.

The chain recombines TRBV5-1 with TRBJ2-3; TCRdb indicates TRBD1, and absent DNA this call remains unverified. There are 15 residues in the CDR3. Per the germline V gene, CDR1 is SGHRS and CDR2 is YFSETQ. CDR3 sequence: CASSYLGERTDTQYF.

The chain couples TRBV7-9 to TRBJ2-2; TCRdb names TRBD2, which stays unverified in the absence of DNA. The CDR3 loop spans 14 amino acids. Germline CDR1 and CDR2: SEHNR and FQNEAQ (reference sequence). The CDR3 reads CASSETSGTGELFF.

The chain links TRBV12-3 or TRBV12-4 to TRBJ1-5; without DNA, the TCRdb call of TRBD1 cannot be checked. CDR3 size: 14 residues. CDR3 region: CASSPKGAGQPQHF.

J is TRBJ2-1 and V is TRBV18; the D call of TRBD1 rests on TCRdb alone, since no DNA is present to check it. The CDR3 has 18 amino acids. Germline values: CDR1 KGHSH, CDR2 LQKENI. The CDR3 sequence is CASSPLPPATGGYNEQFF.

This sequence joins TRBV20-1 and TRBJ1-4; with no DNA, the TCRdb D assignment of TRBD1 cannot be verified. The CDR3 contains 15 residues. Germline V gene sequence: CDR1 DFQATT, CDR2 SNEGSKA (reference sequence). The chain's CDR3 is CSATTGLATNEKLFF.

The J gene is TRBJ1-4, the V gene TRBV19; TCRdb outputs TRBD1, but without DNA this stays unchecked. Germline V gene lookup returns CDR1 LNHDA and CDR2 SQIVND (reference sequence). This CDR3 comprises 17 residues. CDR3 sequence: CASNPAQGFLIVEKLFF.

CDR3 amino acids: CASGGDQPQHF. This chain connects TRBV9 to TRBJ1-5; TCRdb reports TRBD1, a call that lacks DNA to check it against. This CDR3 has 11 amino acids. Germline V lookup: CDR1 SGDLS, CDR2 YYNGEE.

This rearrangement joins TRBV12-3 or TRBV12-4 to TRBJ2-7; TCRdb's D call, TRBD1, is unchecked because there is no DNA. This CDR3 contains 14 residues. This CDR3 reads CASSLGQDLYEQYF.

The CDR3: CASSLGGGAGQPQHF. The V gene is TRBV7-6, the J gene TRBJ1-5; TCRdb lists TRBD1, though no DNA is available to test this call. The CDR3 spans 15 residues. CDR1 and CDR2 (germline): SGHVS, FNYEAQ. Based on the CDR3 plus reference TRBV7-6 and TRBJ1-5, the full variable domain is GAGVSQSPRYKVTKRGQDVALRCDPISGHVSLYWYRQALGQGPEFLTYFNYEAQQDKSGLPNDRFSAERPEGSISTLTIQRTEQRDSAMYRCASSLGGGAGQPQHFGDGTRLSIL.

The CDR3 region is CASSDSRGRNNEQFF. The V call is TRBV2, the J call TRBJ2-1; TCRdb proposes TRBD1, but this gene call is untestable without DNA. Germline CDR1 and CDR2: SNHLY and FYNNEI. The CDR3 consists of 15 residues.

The chain's CDR3 is CASSFRFLDGYTF. This chain uses TRBV7-9 with TRBJ1-2. Germline lookup yields CDR1 SEHNR and CDR2 FQNEAQ (reference sequence). The CDR3 sequence is 13 residues long.